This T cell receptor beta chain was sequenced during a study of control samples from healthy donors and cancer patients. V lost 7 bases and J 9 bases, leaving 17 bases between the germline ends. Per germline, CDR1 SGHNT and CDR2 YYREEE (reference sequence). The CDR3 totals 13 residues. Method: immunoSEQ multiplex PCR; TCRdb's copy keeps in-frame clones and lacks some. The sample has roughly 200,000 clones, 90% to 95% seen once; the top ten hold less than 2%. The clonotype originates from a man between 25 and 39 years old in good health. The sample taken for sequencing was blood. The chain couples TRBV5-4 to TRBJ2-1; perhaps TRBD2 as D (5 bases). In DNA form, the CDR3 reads TGTGCCAGCGGGAGCAGGCCCCTCACTGAGCAGTTCTTC. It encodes CASGSRPLTEQFF.